This section outlines one TCR beta chain sequence together with its context. This entry belongs to a study of shared clonotypes between healthy human individuals. Background on the study: Plates per donor: three CD4 naive, three CD4 memory, two CD8 naive, one CD8 memory.

CD8 cells classed as naive were CD45RO-negative and positively selected for CCR7, excluding terminally differentiated effector memory CD45RA+ cells. This table comes from immunoSEQ multiplex PCR, and its TCRdb copy is limited to in-frame clones, with some not included. Among about 1.9 million clones listed, 93% were seen once. CDR1 and CDR2 (germline): MDHEN, SYDVKM. The CDR3 runs 14 residues. Germline trimming cut 3 bases from V and 8 bases from J; bases unmatched to any gene: 5. The sequence was collected from a man younger than 35 in good health. Some clones in this sample may be carry-over from other donors' samples. The chain carries TRBV28 and TRBJ2-7; 12 bases match TRBD2. The sample comprised naive CD8+ T cells from PBMCs. Here the CDR3 reads CASSFGLAGSKQYF. The CDR3 DNA is TGTGCCAGCAGTTTCGGACTAGCGGGAAGCAAGCAGTACTTC.